The clone carrying this TCR beta chain was counted only a few times. A J-beta primer mix and a sample-barcoded 5' primer were used in a second PCR of roughly 6 to 11 cycles. MiXCR, run by TCRdb on the 5' RACE reads, gives a single entry per CDR3 protein. The table records a few hundred thousand distinct CDR3 sequences, about 28% of them present only once. Extraction yielded at least 5 micrograms of total RNA per sample. The CDR3 length is 15 residues. Germline assignment: CDR1 SGHRS and CDR2 YFSETQ. V lost 3 bases and J lost 9, with 18 bases in between. This specimen belongs to a study of blood T cells in healthy people across ages. In addition, the sample was reused for a study of T cells of mothers and their children. That paper adds: A slight, non-significant increase in overlap was found for related mother-child pairs relative to unrelated pairs.

The TCR was taken from a boy aged 2 to 10 in good health. This chain links TRBV5-1 with TRBJ1-4, with no clear D. Sequencing used blood. The CDR3 loop reads CASSSMDGVMKKLFF. The CDR3 DNA sequence: TGCGCCAGCAGCTCAATGGACGGAGTAATGAAAAAACTGTTTTTT. The whole variable domain, filled in from reference TRBV5-1 and TRBJ1-4, reads KAGVTQTPRYLIKTRGQQVTLSCSPISGHRSVSWYQQTPGQGLQFLFEYFSETQRNKGNFPGRFSGRQFSNSRSEMNVSTLELGDSALYLCASSSMDGVMKKLFFGSGTQLSVL.